This T cell receptor beta chain was captured in a study of T-cell reconstitution after alpha-beta-depleted transplantation in children. This clonotype appeared a few times. Its antigen is not known. Broader study findings: Several hundred expanded graft clones reportedly gave rise to the alpha-beta T cells present about two months after transplant. Surviving recipient T cells and intrathymic progenitors accounted for some patients' high TCRbeta diversity at day 60.

With 5 bases removed from V and 6 bases from J, the gap between germline ends came to 11 bases. The V gene's germline CDR1 is MDHEN and CDR2 SYDVKM. This CDR3 contains 12 residues. The TCRbeta library was prepared with unique molecular identifiers. One entry per CDR3 protein, called by TCRdb with MiXCR from the PCR reads. Among approximately 500,000 distinct CDR3 sequences listed, 25% to 30% were seen once. The chain links TRBV28 to TRBJ2-7; D gene ambiguous. The specimen comprised PBMCs, sampled before TCRalphabeta/CD19-depleted stem cell transplant. The sequence derives from a boy under two years old with Wiskott-Aldrich syndrome, due to receive a stem cell transplant. The CDR3 loop is CASSNLHAEQYF. For the CDR3, the DNA is TGTGCCAGCAGTAACCTACATGCCGAGCAGTACTTC.